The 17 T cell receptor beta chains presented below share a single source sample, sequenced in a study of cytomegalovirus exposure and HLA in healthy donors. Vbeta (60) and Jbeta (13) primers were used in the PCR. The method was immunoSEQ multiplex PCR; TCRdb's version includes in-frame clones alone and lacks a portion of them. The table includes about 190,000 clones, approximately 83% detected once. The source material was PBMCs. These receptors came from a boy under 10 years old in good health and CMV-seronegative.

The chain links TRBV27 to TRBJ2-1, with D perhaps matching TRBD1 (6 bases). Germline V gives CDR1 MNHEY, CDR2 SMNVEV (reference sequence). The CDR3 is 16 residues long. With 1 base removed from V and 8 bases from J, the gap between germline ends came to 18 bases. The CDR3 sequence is CASSLFYRRQEDEQFF. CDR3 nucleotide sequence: TGTGCCAGCAGTTTATTTTACCGGAGACAGGAGGATGAGCAGTTCTTC.

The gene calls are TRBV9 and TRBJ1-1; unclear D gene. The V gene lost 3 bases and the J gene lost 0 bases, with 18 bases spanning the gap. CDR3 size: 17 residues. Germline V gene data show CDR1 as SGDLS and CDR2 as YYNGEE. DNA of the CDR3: TGTGCCAGCAGCGCCTCGAGTACCCTTAGCATGAACACTGAAGCTTTCTTT. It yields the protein CASSASSTLSMNTEAFF.

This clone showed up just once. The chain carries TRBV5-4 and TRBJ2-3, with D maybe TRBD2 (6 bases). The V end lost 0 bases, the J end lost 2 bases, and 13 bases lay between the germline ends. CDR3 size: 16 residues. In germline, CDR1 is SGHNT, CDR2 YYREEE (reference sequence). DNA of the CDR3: TGTGCCAGCAGCTTGGAGGACTACGGAGACACAGATACGCAGTATTTT. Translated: CASSLEDYGDTDTQYF.

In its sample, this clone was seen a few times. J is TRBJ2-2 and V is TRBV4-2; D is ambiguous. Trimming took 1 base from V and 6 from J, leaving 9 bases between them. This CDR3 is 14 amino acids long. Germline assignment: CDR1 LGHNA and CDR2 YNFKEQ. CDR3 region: CASSQVGQAGELFF. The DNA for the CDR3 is TGTGCCAGCAGCCAAGTTGGGCAAGCCGGGGAGCTGTTTTTT.

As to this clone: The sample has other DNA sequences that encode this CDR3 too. The CDR3 DNA is TGTGCCAGCAGTTTATCGGGAGGGCAGCCCCAGCATTTT. It codes for CASSLSGGQPQHF. The chain links TRBV27 to TRBJ1-5; D is unclear. This CDR3 has 13 residues. The germline CDR1 and CDR2 sequences are MNHEY and SMNVEV (reference sequence). The V and J ends lost 0 bases and 7 bases respectively, with 7 bases between them.

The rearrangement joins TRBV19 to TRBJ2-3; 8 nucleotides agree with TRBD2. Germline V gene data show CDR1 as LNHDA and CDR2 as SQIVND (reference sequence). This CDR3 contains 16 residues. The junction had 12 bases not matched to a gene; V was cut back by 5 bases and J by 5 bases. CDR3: CASSFKGAGVVDTQYF. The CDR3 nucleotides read TGTGCCAGTAGTTTTAAGGGAGCGGGAGTGGTAGATACGCAGTATTTT.

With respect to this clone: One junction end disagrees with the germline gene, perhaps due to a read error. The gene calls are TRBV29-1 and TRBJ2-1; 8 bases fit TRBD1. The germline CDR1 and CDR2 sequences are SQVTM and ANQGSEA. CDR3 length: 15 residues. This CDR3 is CSVETQPGQVRSVVF. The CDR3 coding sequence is TGCAGCGTTGAAACTCAACCGGGACAGGTTCGTAGTGTAGTCTTC.

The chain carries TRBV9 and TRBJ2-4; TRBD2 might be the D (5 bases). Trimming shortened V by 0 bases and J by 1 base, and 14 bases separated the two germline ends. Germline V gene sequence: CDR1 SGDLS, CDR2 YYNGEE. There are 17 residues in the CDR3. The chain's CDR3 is CASSVGSVGSAKNIQYF. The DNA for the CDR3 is TGTGCCAGCAGCGTAGGTAGCGTAGGGTCGGCCAAAAACATTCAGTACTTC.

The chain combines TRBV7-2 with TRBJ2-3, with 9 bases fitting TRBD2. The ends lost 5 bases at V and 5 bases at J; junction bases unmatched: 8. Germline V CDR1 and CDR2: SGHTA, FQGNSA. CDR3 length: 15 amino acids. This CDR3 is CASSKSGGRGDTQYF. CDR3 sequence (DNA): TGTGCCAGCAGCAAGAGCGGGGGGCGGGGAGATACGCAGTATTTT.

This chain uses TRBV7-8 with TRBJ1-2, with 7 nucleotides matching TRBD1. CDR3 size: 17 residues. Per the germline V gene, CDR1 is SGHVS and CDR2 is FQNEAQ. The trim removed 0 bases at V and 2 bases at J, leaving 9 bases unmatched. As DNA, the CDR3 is TGTGCCAGCAGCTTAGCGGTGAACAGGGGCTCCAACTATGGCTACACCTTC. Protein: CASSLAVNRGSNYGYTF.

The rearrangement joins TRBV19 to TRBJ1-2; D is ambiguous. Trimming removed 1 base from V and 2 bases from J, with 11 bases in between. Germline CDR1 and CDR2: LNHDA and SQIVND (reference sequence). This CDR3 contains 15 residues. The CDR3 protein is CASSIGRSSNYGYTF. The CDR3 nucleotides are TGTGCCAGTAGTATAGGCCGCAGTTCCAACTATGGCTACACCTTC.

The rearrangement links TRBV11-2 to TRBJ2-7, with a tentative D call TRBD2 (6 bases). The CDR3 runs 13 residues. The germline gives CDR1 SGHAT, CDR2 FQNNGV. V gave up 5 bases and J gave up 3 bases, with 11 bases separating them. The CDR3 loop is CASSRGDFYEQYV. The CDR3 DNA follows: TGTGCCAGCAGCCGTGGGGACTTCTACGAGCAGTACGTC.

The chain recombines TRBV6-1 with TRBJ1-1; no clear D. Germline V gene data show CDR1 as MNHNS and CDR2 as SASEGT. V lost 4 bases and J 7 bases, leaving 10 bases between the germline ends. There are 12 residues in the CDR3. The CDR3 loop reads CASSARPGEAFF. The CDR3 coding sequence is TGTGCCAGCAGTGCGAGACCGGGTGAAGCTTTCTTT.

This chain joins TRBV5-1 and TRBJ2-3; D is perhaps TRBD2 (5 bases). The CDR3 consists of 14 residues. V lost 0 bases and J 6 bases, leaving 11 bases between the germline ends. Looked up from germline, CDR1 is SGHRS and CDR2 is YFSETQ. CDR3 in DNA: TGCGCCAGCAGCTTGGCGGTCTCGGGGGATACGCAGTATTTT. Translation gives CASSLAVSGDTQYF. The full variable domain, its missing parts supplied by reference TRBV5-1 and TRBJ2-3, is KAGVTQTPRYLIKTRGQQVTLSCSPISGHRSVSWYQQTPGQGLQFLFEYFSETQRNKGNFPGRFSGRQFSNSRSEMNVSTLELGDSALYLCASSLAVSGDTQYFGPGTRLTVL.

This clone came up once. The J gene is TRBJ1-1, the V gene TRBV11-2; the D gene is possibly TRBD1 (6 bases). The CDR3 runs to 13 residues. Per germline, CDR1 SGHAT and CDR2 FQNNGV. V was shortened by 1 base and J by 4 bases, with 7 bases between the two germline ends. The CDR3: CASSLVGGTEAFF. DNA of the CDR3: TGTGCCAGCAGCTTAGTAGGGGGCACTGAAGCTTTCTTT.

In nucleotides, the CDR3 is TGTGCCTGGAGTGTACTTGTGCTCGGTGAAGCTTTCTTT. As protein: CAWSVLVLGEAFF. The chain couples TRBV30 to TRBJ1-1; D not resolved. This CDR3 region has 13 residues. CDR1 is GTSNPN and CDR2 is SVGIG in the germline V gene (reference sequence). The V end lost 0 bases, the J end lost 7 bases, and 12 bases lay between the germline ends.

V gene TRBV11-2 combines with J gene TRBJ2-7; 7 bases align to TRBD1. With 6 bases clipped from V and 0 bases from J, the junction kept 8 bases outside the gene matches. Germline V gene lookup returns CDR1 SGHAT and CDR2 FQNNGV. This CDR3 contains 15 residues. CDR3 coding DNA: TGTGCCAGCAGTCTAAACTCAGGGGGCTCCTACGAGCAGTACTTC. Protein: CASSLNSGGSYEQYF.